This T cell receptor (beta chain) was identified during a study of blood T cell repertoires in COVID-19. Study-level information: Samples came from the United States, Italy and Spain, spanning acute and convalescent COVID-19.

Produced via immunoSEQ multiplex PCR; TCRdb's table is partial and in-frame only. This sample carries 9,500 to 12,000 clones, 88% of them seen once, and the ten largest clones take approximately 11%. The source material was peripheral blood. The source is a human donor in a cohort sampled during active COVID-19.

CDR3 DNA sequence: TGTGCCAGCAGCTTTAACAGGGTTGGAGCTTTCTTT. This gives the protein CASSFNRVGAFF. The V call is TRBV7-9, the J call TRBJ1-1; a weak D match, TRBD1 (6 bases). The CDR3 length is 12 residues. The germline V gene encodes CDR1 SEHNR and CDR2 FQNEAQ (reference sequence). The V and J ends lost 3 bases and 10 bases respectively, with 12 bases between them.